One and the same sample provided the 18 T cell receptor beta chains below, sequenced in a study of vaccination effects on CD4 cells after COVID-19. Their antigens remain unidentified. Some clones are missing from TCRdb's copy, which holds only in-frame ones; the method was immunoSEQ multiplex PCR. The top ten clones hold around 19% of a sample with tens of thousands of clones, roughly 76% of them seen once. ViraFEST used viral peptide pools to expand antigen-specific CD4+ T cells before sequencing. Investigators separated out CD4+ T cells once around 11 days of culture had passed. Nucleocapsid antibodies were negative in the vaccine recipients, who had never had SARS-CoV-2 infection. This specimen consisted of CD4+ T cells from PBMCs cultured with SARS-CoV-2 spike peptides, obtained before COVID-19 vaccination. The source is a human donor who received a COVID-19 vaccine.

About this clone itself: Other DNA sequences in this specimen translate into the identical CDR3. J is TRBJ2-7 and V is TRBV5-6; 9 bases map to TRBD2. The V and J ends lost 4 bases and 1 base, in that order; junction bases with no gene match: 6. Germline-derived CDR1 and CDR2 are SGHDT and YYEEEE. CDR3 length: 15 residues. CDR3 loop: CASSGRLAGSYEQYF. The CDR3 region has the DNA TGTGCCAGCAGCGGAAGGCTAGCGGGATCCTACGAGCAGTACTTC. Full variable domain (missing parts from reference TRBV5-6 and TRBJ2-7): DAGVTQSPTHLIKTRGQQVTLRCSPKSGHDTVSWYQQALGQGPQFIFQYYEEEERQRGNFPDRFSGHQFPNYSSELNVNALLLGDSALYLCASSGRLAGSYEQYFGPGTRLTVT.

The sample holds one count of this clone. CDR3 nucleotides: TGTGCCAGCAGTTTTGCCAATTGGGGCACTGAAGCTTTCTTT. As protein: CASSFANWGTEAFF. The V gene is TRBV6-1, the J gene TRBJ1-1; D is undetermined. The CDR3 sequence is 14 residues long. The ends were cut back, 5 bases at V and 4 bases at J, with 14 bases in the middle. Germline V lookup: CDR1 MNHNS, CDR2 SASEGT.

This clone was counted between two and nine times. The rearrangement uses TRBV2 and TRBJ1-2, with 8 bases lining up with TRBD1. Germline V gene sequence: CDR1 SNHLY, CDR2 FYNNEI. V trimming: 4 bases; J trimming: 0 bases; junction bases outside the gene matches: 7. CDR3 length: 16 amino acids. The CDR3 here is CASSGTGTATNYGYTF. The CDR3 coding sequence is TGTGCCAGCAGTGGGACAGGGACAGCCACTAACTATGGCTACACCTTC.

The rearrangement joins TRBV6-5 to TRBJ2-2; D perhaps matches TRBD2 (5 bases). This CDR3 contains 15 residues. The germline CDR1 and CDR2 sequences are MNHEY and SVGAGI. The V end was cut by 0 bases, the J end by 6 bases, with 11 bases between. CDR3 loop: CASSYSNPGSGELFF. For the CDR3, the DNA is TGTGCCAGCAGTTACTCGAACCCGGGGTCCGGGGAGCTGTTTTTT.

This clone has more than one count but fewer than ten. The V call is TRBV4-2, the J call TRBJ1-2; possible D gene TRBD1, 5 bases. Germline V gene data show CDR1 as LGHNA and CDR2 as YNFKEQ. This CDR3 has 14 amino acids. V lost 1 base and J lost 6, with 12 bases in between. CDR3 protein: CASSQGHEGHGYTF. The CDR3 DNA reads TGTGCCAGCAGCCAAGGGCACGAGGGGCATGGCTACACCTTC.

The chain employs TRBV30 and TRBJ1-6, with TRBD1 matching 8 bases. Germline V CDR1 and CDR2: GTSNPN, SVGIG (reference sequence). There are 15 residues in the CDR3. J was trimmed by 0 bases and V by 6 bases; bases with no gene match: 4. The CDR3 here is CACRQGSSYNSPLHF. The CDR3 region has the DNA TGTGCCTGCAGACAGGGGAGCTCCTATAATTCACCCCTCCACTTT.

The chain employs TRBV6-2 or TRBV6-3 and TRBJ2-5; D is uncertain. The CDR3 has 13 amino acids. V was cut by 0 bases and J by 4 bases, with 6 bases left in between. Per germline, CDR1 MNHEY and CDR2 SVGEGT. This CDR3 reads CASSYSGLETQYF. CDR3 nucleotide sequence: TGTGCCAGCAGTTACTCAGGGTTAGAGACCCAGTACTTC.

This clone has only a few counts. The chain has TRBV2 and TRBJ1-4; no clear D. Trimming took 7 bases from V and 5 from J, leaving 11 bases between them. CDR3 size: 13 residues. Looked up from germline, CDR1 is SNHLY and CDR2 is FYNNEI. The CDR3 loop reads CASNGRTNEKLFF. In DNA form, the CDR3 reads TGTGCCAGCAACGGACGTACGAATGAAAAACTGTTTTTT. Drawing the rest from reference TRBV2 and TRBJ1-4, the complete variable domain is EPEVTQTPSHQVTQMGQEVILRCVPISNHLYFYWYRQILGQKVEFLVSFYNNEISEKSEIFDDQFSVERPDGSNFTLKIRSTKLEDSAMYFCASNGRTNEKLFFGSGTQLSVL.

The chain joins TRBV12-5 to TRBJ2-5; TRBD1 or TRBD2 may be the D gene (6 bases each). The CDR3 contains 16 residues. Germline CDR1 LGHNT, CDR2 FRNRAP. The V and J ends lost 0 bases and 5 bases respectively, with 16 bases between them. The CDR3 DNA is TGTGCTAGTGGTTTGGTATTGGGGGGCGTTACGGAGACCCAGTACTTC. It encodes CASGLVLGGVTETQYF.

The chain recombines TRBV11-3 with TRBJ2-7, with D perhaps being TRBD1 or TRBD2 (6 bases each). The CDR3 runs to 13 residues. Trimming pared 0 bases from V and 10 bases from J, leaving 13 bases between. Germline lookup yields CDR1 SGHNT and CDR2 YENEEA. CDR3 sequence (DNA): TGTGCCAGCAGCTTAGATCCGGGGGCACAACAGTACTTC. Translation gives CASSLDPGAQQYF.

This chain uses TRBV20-1 with TRBJ2-5; 9 bases agree with TRBD2. Looked up from germline, CDR1 is DFQATT and CDR2 is SNEGSKA (reference sequence). V lost 3 bases to trimming and J lost 4 bases; unmatched junction nucleotides: 9. The CDR3 contains 15 residues. The CDR3 here is CSASSIAGGPETQYF. In nucleotides, the CDR3 is TGCAGTGCTAGTTCGATTGCGGGAGGGCCAGAGACCCAGTACTTC.

This clone was detected once. V is TRBV14 and J is TRBJ2-5; D is undetermined. Germline assignment: CDR1 SGHDN and CDR2 FVKESK. V lost 0 bases and J 5 bases, leaving 4 bases between the germline ends. The CDR3 sequence is 12 residues long. CDR3: CASSQEWETQYF. Here the CDR3 DNA reads TGTGCCAGCAGCCAAGAATGGGAGACCCAGTACTTC.

V is TRBV3-1 (or the pseudogene TRBV3-2) and J is TRBJ2-2; 7 positions match TRBD1. Germline CDR1 reads LGHDT; CDR2 reads YNNKEL (reference sequence). The ends lost 5 bases at V and 6 bases at J; junction bases unmatched: 9. This CDR3 comprises 15 residues. The CDR3 sequence is CASSFGDRVPGELFF. The CDR3 nucleotides are TGTGCCAGCAGCTTCGGAGACAGGGTCCCCGGGGAGCTGTTTTTT.

This clone was seen a few times. This chain joins TRBV7-8 and TRBJ1-5; D is perhaps TRBD1 (5 bases). This CDR3 has 16 amino acids. From germline, CDR1 is SGHVS and CDR2 FQNEAQ. Deletions cut 2 bases from V and 7 bases from J, with 18 bases between. CDR3 loop: CASSLRLNRIGQPQHF. As DNA, the CDR3 is TGTGCCAGCAGCTTAAGATTAAACAGGATTGGGCAGCCCCAGCATTTT.

The rearrangement joins TRBV2 to TRBJ2-3; TRBD2 matches at 12 bases. The germline V gene has CDR1 SNHLY and CDR2 FYNNEI. Germline trimming cut 6 bases from V and 3 bases from J; bases unmatched to any gene: 10. This CDR3 spans 17 amino acids. DNA of the CDR3: TGTGCCAGCAGGAGGAGACTAGCGGGAGTTAGGACAGATACGCAGTATTTT. Protein: CASRRRLAGVRTDTQYF.

The V call is TRBV4-1, the J call TRBJ1-5; TRBD1 is a possible D gene (5 bases). With 4 bases removed from V and 5 bases from J, the gap between germline ends came to 15 bases. The CDR3 extends over 15 amino acids. Germline V gene data show CDR1 as MGHRA and CDR2 as YSYEKL. The CDR3 sequence is CASSLRQPGDQPQHF. CDR3 in DNA: TGCGCCAGCAGCCTGAGACAGCCCGGCGATCAGCCCCAGCATTTT.

This clone was counted between two and nine times. The chain carries TRBV14 and TRBJ1-2; possibly TRBD1 for D (5 bases). CDR1 is SGHDN and CDR2 is FVKESK in the germline V gene. The V and J ends lost 4 bases and 7 bases respectively, with 16 bases between them. CDR3 length: 14 amino acids. CDR3 loop: CASSRGSWGSGYTF. CDR3 nucleotide sequence: TGTGCCAGCAGCCGCGGGAGTTGGGGCAGTGGCTACACCTTC.

The V gene is TRBV10-3, the J gene TRBJ1-1; tentatively, D is TRBD1 (6 bases). Trimming took 7 bases from V and 4 from J, leaving 13 bases between them. The V gene's germline CDR1 is ENHRY and CDR2 SYGVKD. There are 13 residues in the CDR3. The CDR3 DNA is TGTGCCATCACCGACAGGCCCAGCACTGAAGCTTTCTTT. Protein sequence: CAITDRPSTEAFF.